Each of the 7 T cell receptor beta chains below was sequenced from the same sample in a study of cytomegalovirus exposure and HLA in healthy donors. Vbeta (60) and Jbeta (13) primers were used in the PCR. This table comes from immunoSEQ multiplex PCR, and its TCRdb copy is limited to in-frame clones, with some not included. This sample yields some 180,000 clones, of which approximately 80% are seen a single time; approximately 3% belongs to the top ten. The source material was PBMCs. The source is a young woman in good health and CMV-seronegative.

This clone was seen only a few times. The CDR3 coding sequence is TGTGCCAGCGGGGGGGGAAACACCATATATTTT. Protein sequence: CASGGGNTIYF. The chain uses TRBV6-5 and TRBJ1-3, with D tentatively TRBD1 (5 bases). V gave up 8 bases and J gave up 4 bases, with 6 bases separating them. Germline V gene lookup returns CDR1 MNHEY and CDR2 SVGAGI. This CDR3 spans 11 amino acids.

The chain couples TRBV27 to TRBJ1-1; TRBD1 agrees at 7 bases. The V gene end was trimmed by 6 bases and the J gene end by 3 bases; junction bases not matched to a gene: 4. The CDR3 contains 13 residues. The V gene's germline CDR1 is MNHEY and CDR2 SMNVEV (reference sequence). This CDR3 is CASSIDRDTEAFF. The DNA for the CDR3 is TGTGCCAGCAGCATTGACAGGGACACTGAAGCTTTCTTT.

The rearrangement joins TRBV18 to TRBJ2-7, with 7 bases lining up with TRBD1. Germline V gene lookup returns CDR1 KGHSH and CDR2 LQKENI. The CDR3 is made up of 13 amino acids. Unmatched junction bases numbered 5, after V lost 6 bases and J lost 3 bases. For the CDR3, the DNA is TGTGCCAGCTCGAAGACAGGGTACTACGAGCAGTACTTC. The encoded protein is CASSKTGYYEQYF.

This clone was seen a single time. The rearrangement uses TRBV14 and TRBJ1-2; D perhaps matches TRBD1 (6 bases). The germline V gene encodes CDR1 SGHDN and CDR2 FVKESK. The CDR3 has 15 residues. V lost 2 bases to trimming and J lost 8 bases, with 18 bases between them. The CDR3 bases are TGTGCCAGCAGCCAAACAATGCCAGGGGCGCGGGGCTACACCTTC. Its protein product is CASSQTMPGARGYTF. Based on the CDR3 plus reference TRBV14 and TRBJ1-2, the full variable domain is EAGVTQFPSHSVIEKGQTVTLRCDPISGHDNLYWYRRVMGKEIKFLLHFVKESKQDESGMPNNRFLAERTGGTYSTLKVQPAELEDSGVYFCASSQTMPGARGYTFGSGTRLTVV.

The CDR3 DNA reads TGCGCCAGCAGCAGACTAGCGGGGACCCAAGAGACCCAGTACTTC. This gives the protein CASSRLAGTQETQYF. The V call is TRBV4-1, the J call TRBJ2-5, with TRBD2 matching over 11 bases. Trimming at V came to 5 bases and at J to 1 base, leaving 3 bases not matched to a gene. Germline V lookup: CDR1 MGHRA, CDR2 YSYEKL. The CDR3 has 15 amino acids.

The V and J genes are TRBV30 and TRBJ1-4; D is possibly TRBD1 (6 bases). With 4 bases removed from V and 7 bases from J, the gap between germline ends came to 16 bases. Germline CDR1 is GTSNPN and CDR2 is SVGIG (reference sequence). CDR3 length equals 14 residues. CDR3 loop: CAWNRAGRGEKLFF. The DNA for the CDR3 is TGTGCCTGGAACAGGGCAGGGAGAGGTGAAAAACTGTTTTTT.

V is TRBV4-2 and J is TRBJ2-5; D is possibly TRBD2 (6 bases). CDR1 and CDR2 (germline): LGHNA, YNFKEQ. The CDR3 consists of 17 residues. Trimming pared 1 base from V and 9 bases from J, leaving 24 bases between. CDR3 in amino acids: CASSQAHDPRAWRAQYF. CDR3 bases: TGTGCCAGCAGCCAAGCCCATGACCCCCGGGCGTGGAGGGCCCAGTACTTC.